This paragraph covers one T cell receptor (beta chain) sequence. Authors' data handling: Reference gene primer amplification in the assay estimated nucleated cell counts. Assay used: immunoSEQ multiplex PCR; TCRdb lists only in-frame clones, some missing. D and trimming come from the DNA, and the V and J calls and clone size come from that table. Of approximately 26,000 clones listed, around 90% are singletons. The entry originates in a study of blood T cell repertoires in COVID-19. Study-wide context: Both acute and convalescent COVID-19 samples were obtained from the United States, Italy and Spain. Nucleic acid was either cDNA or gDNA, and it came from T cells, B-cell-depleted T cells, or PBMCs.

V was shortened by 7 bases and J by 3 bases, with 19 bases between the two germline ends. Germline loops: CDR1 PRHDT, CDR2 FYEKMQ (reference sequence). CDR3 length: 16 residues. The rearrangement uses TRBV13 and TRBJ1-3; tentative D call: TRBD1 (5 bases). Sequenced material: peripheral blood. This receptor was identified in a woman aged 55-69 years with active COVID-19. CDR3 coding DNA: TGTGCCAGCATCCTCCGGGGGGGAGGGAGTGGAAACACCATATATTTT. Translated, it gives CASILRGGGSGNTIYF.